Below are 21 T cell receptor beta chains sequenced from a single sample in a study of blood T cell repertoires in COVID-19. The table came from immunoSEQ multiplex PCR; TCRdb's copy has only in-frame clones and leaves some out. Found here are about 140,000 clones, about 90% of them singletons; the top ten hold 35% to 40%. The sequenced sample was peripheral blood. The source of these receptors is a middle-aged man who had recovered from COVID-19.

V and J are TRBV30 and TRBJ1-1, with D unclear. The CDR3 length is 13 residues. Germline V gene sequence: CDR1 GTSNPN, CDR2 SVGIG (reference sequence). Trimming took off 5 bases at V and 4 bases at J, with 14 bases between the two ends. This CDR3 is CAWDPRAGTEAFF. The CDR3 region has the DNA TGTGCCTGGGACCCTAGGGCGGGCACTGAAGCTTTCTTT. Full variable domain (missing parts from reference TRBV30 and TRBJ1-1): SQTIHQWPATLVQPVGSPLSLECTVEGTSNPNLYWYRQAAGRGLQLLFYSVGIGQISSEVPQNLSASRPQDRQFILSSKKLLLSDSGFYLCAWDPRAGTEAFFGQGTRLTVV.

The CDR3 reads CASSWTGDTEAFF. In DNA form, the CDR3 reads TGTGCCAGCAGCTGGACAGGGGACACTGAAGCTTTCTTT. This chain joins TRBV7-2 and TRBJ1-1; 9 bases map to TRBD1. The length of the CDR3 is 13 residues. With V trimmed by 4 bases and J by 3 bases, 0 bases remained unmatched. The germline V gene encodes CDR1 SGHTA and CDR2 FQGNSA.

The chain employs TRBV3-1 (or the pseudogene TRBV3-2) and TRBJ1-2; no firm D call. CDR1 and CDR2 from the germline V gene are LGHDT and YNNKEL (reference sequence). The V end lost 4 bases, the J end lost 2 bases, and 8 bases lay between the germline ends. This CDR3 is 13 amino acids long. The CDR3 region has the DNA TGTGCCAGCAGCCCCGCGGGGAACTATGGCTACACCTTC. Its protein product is CASSPAGNYGYTF.

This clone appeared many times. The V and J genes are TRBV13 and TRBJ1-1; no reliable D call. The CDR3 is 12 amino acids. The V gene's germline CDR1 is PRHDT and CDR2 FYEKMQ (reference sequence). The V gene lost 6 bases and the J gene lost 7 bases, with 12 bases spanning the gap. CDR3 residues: CASRPGVDEAFF. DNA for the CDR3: TGTGCCAGCAGACCCGGGGTAGATGAAGCTTTCTTT. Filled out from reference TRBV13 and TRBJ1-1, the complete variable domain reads AAGVIQSPRHLIKEKRETATLKCYPIPRHDTVYWYQQGPGQDPQFLISFYEKMQSDKGSIPDRFSAQQFSDYHSELNMSSLELGDSALYFCASRPGVDEAFFGQGTRLTVV.

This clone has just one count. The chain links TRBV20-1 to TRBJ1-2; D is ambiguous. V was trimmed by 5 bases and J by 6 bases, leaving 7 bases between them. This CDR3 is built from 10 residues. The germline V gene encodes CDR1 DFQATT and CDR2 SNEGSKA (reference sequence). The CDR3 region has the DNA TGCAGTGCTTCCGGGAATGGCTACACCTTC. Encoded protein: CSASGNGYTF.

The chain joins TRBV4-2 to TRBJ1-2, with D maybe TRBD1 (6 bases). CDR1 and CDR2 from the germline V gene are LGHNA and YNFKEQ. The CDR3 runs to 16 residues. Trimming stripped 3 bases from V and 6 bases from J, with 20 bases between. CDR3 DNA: TGTGCCAGCAGCCATGCCGGGACATCTAACCTGGATGGCTACACCTTC. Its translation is CASSHAGTSNLDGYTF.

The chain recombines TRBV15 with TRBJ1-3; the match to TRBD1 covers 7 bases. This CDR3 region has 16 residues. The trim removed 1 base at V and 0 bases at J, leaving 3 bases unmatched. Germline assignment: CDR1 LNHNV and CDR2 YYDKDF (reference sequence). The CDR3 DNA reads TGTGCCACCAGCAGAGGGGGACAGATCTCTGGAAACACCATATATTTT. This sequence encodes CATSRGGQISGNTIYF.

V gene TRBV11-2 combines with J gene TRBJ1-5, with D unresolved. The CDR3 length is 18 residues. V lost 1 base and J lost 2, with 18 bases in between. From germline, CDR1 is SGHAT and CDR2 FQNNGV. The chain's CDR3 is CASSLGGVWSEGNQPQHF. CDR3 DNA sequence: TGTGCCAGCAGCTTAGGGGGAGTATGGTCAGAAGGCAATCAGCCCCAGCATTTT.

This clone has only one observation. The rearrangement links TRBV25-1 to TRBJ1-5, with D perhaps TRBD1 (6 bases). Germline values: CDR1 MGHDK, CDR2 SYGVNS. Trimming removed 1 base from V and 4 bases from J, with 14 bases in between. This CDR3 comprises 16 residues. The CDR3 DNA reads TGTGCCAGCAGTGAATGGGCAGGGGAAATTAATCAGCCCCAGCATTTT. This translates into CASSEWAGEINQPQHF.

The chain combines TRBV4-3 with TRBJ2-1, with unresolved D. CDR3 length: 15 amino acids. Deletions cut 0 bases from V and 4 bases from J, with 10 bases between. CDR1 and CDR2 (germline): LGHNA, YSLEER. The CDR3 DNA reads TGCGCCAGCAGCCAAGACGGGTCTTCTTACAATGAGCAGTTCTTC. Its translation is CASSQDGSSYNEQFF.

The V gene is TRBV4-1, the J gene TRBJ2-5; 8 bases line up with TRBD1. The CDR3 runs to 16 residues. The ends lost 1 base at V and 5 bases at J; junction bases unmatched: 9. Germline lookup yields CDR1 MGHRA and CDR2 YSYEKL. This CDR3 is CASSQVDRGVFETQYF. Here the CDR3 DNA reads TGCGCCAGCAGCCAAGTCGACAGGGGAGTTTTTGAGACCCAGTACTTC.

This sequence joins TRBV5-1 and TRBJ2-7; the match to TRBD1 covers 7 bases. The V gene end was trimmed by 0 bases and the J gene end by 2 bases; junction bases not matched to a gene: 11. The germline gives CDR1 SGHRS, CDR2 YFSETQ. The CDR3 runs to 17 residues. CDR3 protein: CASSLASFTGVTYEQYF. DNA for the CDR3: TGCGCCAGCAGCTTGGCCTCGTTTACAGGGGTGACCTACGAGCAGTACTTC.

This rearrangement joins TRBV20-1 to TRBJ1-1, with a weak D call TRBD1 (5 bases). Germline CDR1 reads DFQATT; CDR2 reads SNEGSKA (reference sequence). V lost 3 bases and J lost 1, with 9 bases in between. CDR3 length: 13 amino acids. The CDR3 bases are TGCAGTGCTAGTCGTAGGGGGAACACTGAAGCTTTCTTT. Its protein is CSASRRGNTEAFF.

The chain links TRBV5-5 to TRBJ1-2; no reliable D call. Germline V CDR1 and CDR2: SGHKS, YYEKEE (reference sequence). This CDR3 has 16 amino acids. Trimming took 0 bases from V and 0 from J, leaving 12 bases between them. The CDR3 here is CASSLVVQTTNYGYTF. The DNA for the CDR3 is TGTGCCAGCAGCTTGGTTGTGCAGACTACTAACTATGGCTACACCTTC.

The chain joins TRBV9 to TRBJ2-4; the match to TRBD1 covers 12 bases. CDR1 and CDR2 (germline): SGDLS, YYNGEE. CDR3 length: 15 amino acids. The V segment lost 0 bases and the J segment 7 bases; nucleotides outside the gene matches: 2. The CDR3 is CASSVGDRGQNIQYF. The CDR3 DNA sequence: TGTGCCAGCAGCGTAGGGGACAGGGGGCAGAACATTCAGTACTTC.

CDR3 nucleotide sequence: TGTGCCAGCAGCGCTTACAGGGGGACTGGAAACACCATATATTTT. This translates into CASSAYRGTGNTIYF. This chain joins TRBV7-2 and TRBJ1-3, with TRBD1 matching over 8 bases. CDR3 size: 15 residues. Germline V CDR1 and CDR2: SGHTA, FQGNSA. V shed 5 bases, J shed 2 bases, and the junction held 5 bases outside the gene matches. Complete variable domain (other parts from reference TRBV7-2 and TRBJ1-3): GAGVSQSPSNKVTEKGKDVELRCDPISGHTALYWYRQSLGQGLEFLIYFQGNSAPDKSGLPSDRFSAERTGGSVSTLTIQRTQQEDSAVYLCASSAYRGTGNTIYFGEGSWLTVV.

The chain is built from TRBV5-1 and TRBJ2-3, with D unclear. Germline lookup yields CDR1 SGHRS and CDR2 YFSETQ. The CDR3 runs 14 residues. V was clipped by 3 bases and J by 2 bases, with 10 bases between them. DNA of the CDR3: TGCGCCAGCAGCTCCGAACAATCCACAGATACGCAGTATTTT. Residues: CASSSEQSTDTQYF.

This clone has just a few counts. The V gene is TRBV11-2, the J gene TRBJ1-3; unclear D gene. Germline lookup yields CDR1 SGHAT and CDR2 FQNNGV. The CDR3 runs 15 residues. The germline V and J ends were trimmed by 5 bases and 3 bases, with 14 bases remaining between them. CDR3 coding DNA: TGTGCCAGCAGCCCCCTCGCCGGGATTGGAAACACCATATATTTT. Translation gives CASSPLAGIGNTIYF.

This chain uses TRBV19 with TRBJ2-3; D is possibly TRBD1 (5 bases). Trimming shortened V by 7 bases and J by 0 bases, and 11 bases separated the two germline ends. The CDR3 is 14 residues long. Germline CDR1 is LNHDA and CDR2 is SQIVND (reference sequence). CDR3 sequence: CASKIQGSTDTQYF. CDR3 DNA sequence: TGTGCCAGTAAAATTCAGGGAAGCACAGATACGCAGTATTTT.

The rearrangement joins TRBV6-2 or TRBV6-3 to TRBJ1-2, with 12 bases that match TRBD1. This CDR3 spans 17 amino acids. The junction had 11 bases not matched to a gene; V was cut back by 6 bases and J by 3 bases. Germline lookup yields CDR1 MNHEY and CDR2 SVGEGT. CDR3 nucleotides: TGTGCCAGCAGCGACCCGGGACAGGGGGCAACGGACTATGGCTACACCTTC. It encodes CASSDPGQGATDYGYTF.

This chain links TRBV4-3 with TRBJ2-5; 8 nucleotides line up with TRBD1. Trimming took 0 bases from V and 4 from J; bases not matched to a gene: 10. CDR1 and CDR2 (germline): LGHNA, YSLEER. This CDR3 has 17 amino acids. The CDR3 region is CASSQDQLAGGGETQYF. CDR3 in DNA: TGCGCCAGCAGCCAAGACCAATTAGCAGGGGGCGGAGAGACCCAGTACTTC.